Here is one TCR beta chain with its context. The antigen is unknown. Primers for the PCR totalled 60 Vbeta and 13 Jbeta. TCRdb's table, derived via immunoSEQ multiplex PCR, lists solely in-frame clones and lacks some. Of 140,000 to 150,000 clones listed, over 75% were seen once; the top ten hold 1.7%. The entry originates in a study of cytomegalovirus exposure and HLA in healthy donors. Overall study findings and caveats: Accurate prediction of most subjects' HLA-A and HLA-B alleles from TCR beta sequences was reported. Reports credit the classifier with highly specific, highly sensitive diagnosis of cytomegalovirus status. In vitro checks showed that three CMV-associated chains really do target CMV antigens. Approximately 160 TCR beta chains were listed as cytomegalovirus-associated.

The CDR3 has 16 residues. V was clipped by 5 bases and J by 5 bases; unmatched bases: 12. The germline gives CDR1 SGHRS, CDR2 YFSETQ. The TCR was taken from a woman aged 25 to 39 in good health and CMV-seronegative. This chain connects TRBV5-1 to TRBJ1-4; 7 bases agree with TRBD1. The sequencing input was PBMCs. The CDR3 reads CASSLRRGEPNEKLFF. CDR3 in DNA: TGCGCCAGCAGTTTGCGCAGGGGGGAGCCGAATGAAAAACTGTTTTTT.